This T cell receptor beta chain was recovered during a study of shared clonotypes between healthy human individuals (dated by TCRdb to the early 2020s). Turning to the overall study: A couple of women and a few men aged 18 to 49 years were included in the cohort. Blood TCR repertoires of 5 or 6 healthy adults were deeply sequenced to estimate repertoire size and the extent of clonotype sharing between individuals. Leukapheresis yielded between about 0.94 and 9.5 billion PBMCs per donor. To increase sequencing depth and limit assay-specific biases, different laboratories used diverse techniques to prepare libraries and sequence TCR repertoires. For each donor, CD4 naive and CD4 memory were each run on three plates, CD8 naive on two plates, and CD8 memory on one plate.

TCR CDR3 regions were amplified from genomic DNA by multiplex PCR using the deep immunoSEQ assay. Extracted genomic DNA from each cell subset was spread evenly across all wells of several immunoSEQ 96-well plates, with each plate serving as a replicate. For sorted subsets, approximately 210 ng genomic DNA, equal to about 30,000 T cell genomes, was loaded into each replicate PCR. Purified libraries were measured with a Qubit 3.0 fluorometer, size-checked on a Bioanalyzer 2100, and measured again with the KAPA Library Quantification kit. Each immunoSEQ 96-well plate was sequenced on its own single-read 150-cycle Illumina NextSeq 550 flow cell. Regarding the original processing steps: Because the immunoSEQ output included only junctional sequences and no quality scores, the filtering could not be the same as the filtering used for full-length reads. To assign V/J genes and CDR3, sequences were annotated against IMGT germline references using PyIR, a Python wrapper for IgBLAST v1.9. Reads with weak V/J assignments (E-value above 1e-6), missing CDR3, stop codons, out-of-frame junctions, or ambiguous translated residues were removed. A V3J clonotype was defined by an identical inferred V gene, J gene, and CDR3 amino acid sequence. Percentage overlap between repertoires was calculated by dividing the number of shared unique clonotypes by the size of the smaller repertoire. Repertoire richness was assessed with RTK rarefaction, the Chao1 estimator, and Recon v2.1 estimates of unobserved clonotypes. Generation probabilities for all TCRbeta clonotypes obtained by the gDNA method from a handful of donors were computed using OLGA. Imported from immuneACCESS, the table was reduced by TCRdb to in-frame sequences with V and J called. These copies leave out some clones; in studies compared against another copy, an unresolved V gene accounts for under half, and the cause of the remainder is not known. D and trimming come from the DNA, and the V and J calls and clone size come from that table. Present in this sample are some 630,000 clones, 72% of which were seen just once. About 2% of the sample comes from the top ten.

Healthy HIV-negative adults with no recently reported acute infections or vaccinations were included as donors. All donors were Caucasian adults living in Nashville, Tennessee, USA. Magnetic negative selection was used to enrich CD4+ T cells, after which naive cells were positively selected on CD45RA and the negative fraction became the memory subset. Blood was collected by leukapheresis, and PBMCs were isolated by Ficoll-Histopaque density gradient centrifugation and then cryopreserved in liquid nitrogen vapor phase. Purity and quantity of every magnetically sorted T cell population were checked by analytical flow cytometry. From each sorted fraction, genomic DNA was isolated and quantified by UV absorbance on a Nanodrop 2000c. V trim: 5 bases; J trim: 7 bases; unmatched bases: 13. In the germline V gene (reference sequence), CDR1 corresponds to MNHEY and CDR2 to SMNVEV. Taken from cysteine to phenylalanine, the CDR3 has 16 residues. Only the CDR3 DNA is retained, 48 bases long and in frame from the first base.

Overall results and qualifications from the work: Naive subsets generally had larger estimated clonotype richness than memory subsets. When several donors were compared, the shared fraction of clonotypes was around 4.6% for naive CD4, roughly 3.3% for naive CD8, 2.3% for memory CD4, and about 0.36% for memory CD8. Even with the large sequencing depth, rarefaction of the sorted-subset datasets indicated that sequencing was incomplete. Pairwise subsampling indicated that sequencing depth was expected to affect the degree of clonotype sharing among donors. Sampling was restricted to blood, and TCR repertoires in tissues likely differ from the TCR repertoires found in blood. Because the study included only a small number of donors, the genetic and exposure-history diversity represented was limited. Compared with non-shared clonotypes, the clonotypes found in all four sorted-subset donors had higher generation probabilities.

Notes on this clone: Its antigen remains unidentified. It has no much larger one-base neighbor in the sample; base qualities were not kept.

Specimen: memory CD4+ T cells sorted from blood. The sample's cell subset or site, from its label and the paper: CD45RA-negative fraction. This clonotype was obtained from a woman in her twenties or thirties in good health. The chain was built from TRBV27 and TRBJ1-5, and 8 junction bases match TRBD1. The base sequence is TGTGCCAGCAGTCCACGCCCCAGACAGGGGCAACAGCCCCAGCATTTT. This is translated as CASSPRPRQGQQPQHF.